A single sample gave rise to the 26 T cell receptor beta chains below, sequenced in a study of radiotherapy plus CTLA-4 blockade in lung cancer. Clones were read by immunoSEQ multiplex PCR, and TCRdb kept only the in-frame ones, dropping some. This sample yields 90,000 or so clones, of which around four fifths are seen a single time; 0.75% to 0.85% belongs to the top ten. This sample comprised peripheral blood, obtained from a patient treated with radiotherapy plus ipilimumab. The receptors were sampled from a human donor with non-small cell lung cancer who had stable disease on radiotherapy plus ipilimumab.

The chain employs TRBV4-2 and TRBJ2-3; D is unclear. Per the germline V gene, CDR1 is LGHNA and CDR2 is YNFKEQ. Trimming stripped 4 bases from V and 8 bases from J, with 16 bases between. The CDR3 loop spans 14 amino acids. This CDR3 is CASSPSYGPGTQYF. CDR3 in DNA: TGTGCCAGCAGCCCCTCGTACGGCCCCGGTACGCAGTATTTT.

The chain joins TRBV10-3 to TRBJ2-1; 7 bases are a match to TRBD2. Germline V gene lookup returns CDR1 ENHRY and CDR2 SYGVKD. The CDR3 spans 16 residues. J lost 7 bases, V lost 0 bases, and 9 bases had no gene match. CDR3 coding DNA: TGTGCCATCAGTGAGTCGGGGACTATTCGAGGGAATGAGCAGTTCTTC. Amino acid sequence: CAISESGTIRGNEQFF.

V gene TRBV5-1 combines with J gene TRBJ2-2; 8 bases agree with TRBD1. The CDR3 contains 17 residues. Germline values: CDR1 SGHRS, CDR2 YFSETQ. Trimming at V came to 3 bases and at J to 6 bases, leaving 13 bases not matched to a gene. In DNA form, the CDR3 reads TGCGCCAGCAGCTGGATTGGACAGGGTGGTCGTGCCGGGGAGCTGTTTTTT. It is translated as CASSWIGQGGRAGELFF. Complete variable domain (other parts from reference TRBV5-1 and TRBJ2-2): KAGVTQTPRYLIKTRGQQVTLSCSPISGHRSVSWYQQTPGQGLQFLFEYFSETQRNKGNFPGRFSGRQFSNSRSEMNVSTLELGDSALYLCASSWIGQGGRAGELFFGEGSRLTVL.

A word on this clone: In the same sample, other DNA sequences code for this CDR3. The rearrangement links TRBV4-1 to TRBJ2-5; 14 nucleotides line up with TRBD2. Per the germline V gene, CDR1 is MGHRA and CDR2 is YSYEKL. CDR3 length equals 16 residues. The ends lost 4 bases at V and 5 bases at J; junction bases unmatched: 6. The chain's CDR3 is CASSLTSGGAGETQYF. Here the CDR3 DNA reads TGCGCCAGCAGCCTGACTAGCGGGGGGGCGGGGGAGACCCAGTACTTC.

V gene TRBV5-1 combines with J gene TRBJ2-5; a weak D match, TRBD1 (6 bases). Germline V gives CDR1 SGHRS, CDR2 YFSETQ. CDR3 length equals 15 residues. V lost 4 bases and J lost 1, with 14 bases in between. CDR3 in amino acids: CASSGSQGSQETQYF. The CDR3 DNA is TGCGCCAGCAGCGGATCACAGGGATCCCAAGAGACCCAGTACTTC.

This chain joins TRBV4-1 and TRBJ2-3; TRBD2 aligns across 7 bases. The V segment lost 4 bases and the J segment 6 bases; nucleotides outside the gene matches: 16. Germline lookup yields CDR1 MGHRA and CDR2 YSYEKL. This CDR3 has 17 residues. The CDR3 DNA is TGCGCCAGCAGCCCAGGACTAGTGCATTCTACGTTGGATACGCAGTATTTT. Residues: CASSPGLVHSTLDTQYF.

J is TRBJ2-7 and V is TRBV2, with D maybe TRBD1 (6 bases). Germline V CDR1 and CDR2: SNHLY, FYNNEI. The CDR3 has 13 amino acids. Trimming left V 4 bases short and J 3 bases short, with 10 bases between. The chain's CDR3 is CASSGTEIYEQYF. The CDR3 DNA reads TGTGCCAGCAGTGGGACAGAGATCTACGAGCAGTACTTC.

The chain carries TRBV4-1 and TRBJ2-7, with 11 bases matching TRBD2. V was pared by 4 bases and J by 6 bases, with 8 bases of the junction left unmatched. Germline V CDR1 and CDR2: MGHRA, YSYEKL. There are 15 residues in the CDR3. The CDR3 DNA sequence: TGCGCCAGCAGCCCACGGGAACTAGCGGGAGCCGAGCAGTACTTC. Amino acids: CASSPRELAGAEQYF.

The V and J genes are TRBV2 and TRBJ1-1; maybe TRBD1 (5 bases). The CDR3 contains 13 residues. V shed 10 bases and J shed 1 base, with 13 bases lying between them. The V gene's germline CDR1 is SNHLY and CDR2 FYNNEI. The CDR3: CATSTGANTEAFF. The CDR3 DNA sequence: TGTGCCACCTCGACCGGGGCGAACACTGAAGCTTTCTTT.

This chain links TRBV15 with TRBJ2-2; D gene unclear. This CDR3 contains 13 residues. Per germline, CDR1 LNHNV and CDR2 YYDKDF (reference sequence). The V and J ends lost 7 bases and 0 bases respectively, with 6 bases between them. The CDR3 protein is CATKGSNTGELFF. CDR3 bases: TGTGCCACCAAGGGTTCGAACACCGGGGAGCTGTTTTTT.

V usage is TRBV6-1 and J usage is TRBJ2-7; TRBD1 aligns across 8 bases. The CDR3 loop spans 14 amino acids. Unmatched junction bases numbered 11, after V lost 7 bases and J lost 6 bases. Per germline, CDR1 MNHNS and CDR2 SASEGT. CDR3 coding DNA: TGTGCCAGCAAACTAATATCGACAGGGGCCGAGCAGTACTTC. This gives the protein CASKLISTGAEQYF.

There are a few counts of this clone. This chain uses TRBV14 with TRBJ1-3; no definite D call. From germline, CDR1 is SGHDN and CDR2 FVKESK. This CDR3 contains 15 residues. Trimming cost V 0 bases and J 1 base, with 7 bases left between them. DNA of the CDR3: TGTGCCAGCAGCCAAGATATTCGATCTGGAAACACCATATATTTT. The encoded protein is CASSQDIRSGNTIYF. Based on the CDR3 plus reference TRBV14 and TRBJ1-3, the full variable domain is EAGVTQFPSHSVIEKGQTVTLRCDPISGHDNLYWYRRVMGKEIKFLLHFVKESKQDESGMPNNRFLAERTGGTYSTLKVQPAELEDSGVYFCASSQDIRSGNTIYFGEGSWLTVV.

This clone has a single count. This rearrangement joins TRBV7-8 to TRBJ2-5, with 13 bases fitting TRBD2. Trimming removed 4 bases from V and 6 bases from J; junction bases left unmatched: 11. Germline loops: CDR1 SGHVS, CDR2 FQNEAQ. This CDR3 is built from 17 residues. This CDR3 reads CASSWGTSGAGSKTQYF. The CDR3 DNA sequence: TGTGCCAGCAGCTGGGGGACTAGCGGGGCCGGATCCAAGACCCAGTACTTC.

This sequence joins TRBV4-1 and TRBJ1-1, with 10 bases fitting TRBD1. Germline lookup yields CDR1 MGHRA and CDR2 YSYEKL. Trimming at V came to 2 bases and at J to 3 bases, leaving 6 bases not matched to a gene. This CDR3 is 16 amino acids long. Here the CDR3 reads CASSQPRQGADTEAFF. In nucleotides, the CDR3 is TGCGCCAGCAGCCAACCCCGACAGGGGGCGGACACTGAAGCTTTCTTT.

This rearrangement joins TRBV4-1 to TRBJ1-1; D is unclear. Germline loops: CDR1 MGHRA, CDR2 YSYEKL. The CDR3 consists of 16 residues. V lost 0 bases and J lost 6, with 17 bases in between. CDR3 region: CASSQDRPPGSAEAFF. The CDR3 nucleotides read TGCGCCAGCAGCCAAGATAGGCCCCCGGGGAGCGCTGAAGCTTTCTTT.

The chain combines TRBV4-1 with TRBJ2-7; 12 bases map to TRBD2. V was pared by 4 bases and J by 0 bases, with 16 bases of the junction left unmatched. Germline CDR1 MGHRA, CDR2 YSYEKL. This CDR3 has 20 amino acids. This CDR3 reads CASSLLHPTSGGPSSYEQYF. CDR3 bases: TGCGCCAGCAGCCTTCTCCACCCGACTAGCGGGGGTCCGAGCTCCTACGAGCAGTACTTC.

The CDR3 loop is CASSYSGFGYEQYF. In DNA, the CDR3 is TGTGCCAGCAGTTACTCTGGGTTCGGTTACGAGCAGTACTTC. The rearrangement links TRBV6-6 to TRBJ2-7; D not certain. Germline CDR1 is MNHNY and CDR2 is SVGAGI (reference sequence). Trimming took 0 bases from V and 4 from J, leaving 10 bases between them. The CDR3 sequence is 14 residues long.

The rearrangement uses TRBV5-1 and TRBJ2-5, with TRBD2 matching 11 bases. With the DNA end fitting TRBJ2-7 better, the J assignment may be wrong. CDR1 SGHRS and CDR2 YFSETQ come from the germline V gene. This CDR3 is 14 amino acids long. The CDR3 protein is CASRLTSGAYEQYF. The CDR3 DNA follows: TGCGCCAGCAGGTTGACTAGCGGGGCCTACGAGCAGTACTTC.

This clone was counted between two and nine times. The chain's CDR3 is CASSLALAAEQYF. The CDR3 nucleotides read TGTGCCAGCAGCTTAGCATTGGCAGCCGAGCAGTACTTC. The rearrangement joins TRBV7-8 to TRBJ2-7; D not resolved. The length of the CDR3 is 13 residues. The germline gives CDR1 SGHVS, CDR2 FQNEAQ. Trimming stripped 0 bases from V and 6 bases from J, with 9 bases between.

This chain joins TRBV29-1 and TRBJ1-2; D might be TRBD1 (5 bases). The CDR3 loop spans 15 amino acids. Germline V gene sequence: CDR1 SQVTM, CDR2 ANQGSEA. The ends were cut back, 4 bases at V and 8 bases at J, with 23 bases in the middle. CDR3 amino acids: CSVGLPQQGRYGYTF. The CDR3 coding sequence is TGCAGCGTTGGCCTCCCCCAGCAGGGTCGTTACGGCTACACCTTC.

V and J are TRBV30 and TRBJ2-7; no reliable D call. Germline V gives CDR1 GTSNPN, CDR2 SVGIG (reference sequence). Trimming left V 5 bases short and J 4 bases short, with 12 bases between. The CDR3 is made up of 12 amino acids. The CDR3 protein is CAWGPRTYEQYF. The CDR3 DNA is TGTGCCTGGGGGCCGCGAACTTACGAGCAGTACTTC.

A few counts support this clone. The CDR3 is CASSLEKQGDEKLFF. DNA of the CDR3: TGTGCCAGCTCCCTGGAGAAACAGGGGGATGAAAAACTGTTTTTT. The V gene is TRBV6-6, the J gene TRBJ1-4; 8 nucleotides agree with TRBD1. CDR3 size: 15 residues. CDR1 is MNHNY, CDR2 SVGAGI, per germline (reference sequence). With 8 bases clipped from V and 6 bases from J, the junction kept 11 bases outside the gene matches.

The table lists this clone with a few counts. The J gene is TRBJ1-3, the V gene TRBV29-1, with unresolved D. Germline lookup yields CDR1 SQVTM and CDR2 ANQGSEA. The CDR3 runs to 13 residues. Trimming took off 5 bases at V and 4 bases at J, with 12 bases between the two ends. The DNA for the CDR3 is TGCAGCGTTTGGACGGGTTCGGGAAACACCATATATTTT. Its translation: CSVWTGSGNTIYF.

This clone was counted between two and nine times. The CDR3 sequence: CASSLTGSGQPQHF. DNA of the CDR3: TGTGCCAGCAGTTTGACAGGGTCCGGGCAGCCCCAGCATTTT. The gene calls are TRBV28 and TRBJ1-5; 7 bases agree with TRBD1. The CDR3 is 14 residues long. V was pared by 3 bases and J by 7 bases, with 6 bases of the junction left unmatched. Germline values: CDR1 MDHEN, CDR2 SYDVKM.

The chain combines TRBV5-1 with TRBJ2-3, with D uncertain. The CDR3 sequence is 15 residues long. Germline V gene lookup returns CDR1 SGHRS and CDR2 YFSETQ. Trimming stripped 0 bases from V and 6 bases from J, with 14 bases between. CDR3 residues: CASSLEGRSLDTQYF. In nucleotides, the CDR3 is TGCGCCAGCAGCTTGGAAGGTCGTTCCCTCGATACGCAGTATTTT. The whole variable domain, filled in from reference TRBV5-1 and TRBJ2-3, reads KAGVTQTPRYLIKTRGQQVTLSCSPISGHRSVSWYQQTPGQGLQFLFEYFSETQRNKGNFPGRFSGRQFSNSRSEMNVSTLELGDSALYLCASSLEGRSLDTQYFGPGTRLTVL.

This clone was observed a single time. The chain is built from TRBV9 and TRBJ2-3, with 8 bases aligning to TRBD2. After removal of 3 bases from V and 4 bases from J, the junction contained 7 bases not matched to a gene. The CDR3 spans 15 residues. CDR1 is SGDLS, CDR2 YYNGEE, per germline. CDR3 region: CASSALSGSADTQYF. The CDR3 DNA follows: TGTGCCAGCAGCGCACTCAGCGGGAGCGCAGATACGCAGTATTTT.